This entry lists 30 T cell receptor beta chains sequenced from one sample in a study of shared clonotypes between healthy human individuals. TCRdb keeps only in-frame clones here, not all; method: immunoSEQ multiplex PCR. Of roughly 2 million clones detected, around 96% appear once; the ten largest clones hold about 1.1%. Naive CD8 cells, CD45RO-negative and positively selected for CCR7, excluded terminally differentiated effector memory CD45RA+ cells. The source material was naive CD8+ T cells sorted from blood. These receptors all stem from a man between 18 and 35 years old in good health.

V and J are TRBV7-9 and TRBJ1-6, with 7 positions matching TRBD1. The trim removed 1 base at V and 7 bases at J, leaving 4 bases unmatched. Germline assignment: CDR1 SEHNR and CDR2 FQNEAQ (reference sequence). This CDR3 spans 15 amino acids. CDR3 DNA: TGTGCCAGCAGCTTAGTGGCAGGGGGAAATTCACCCCTCCACTTT. Its protein product is CASSLVAGGNSPLHF.

V usage is TRBV6-6 and J usage is TRBJ2-5, with 8 bases lining up with TRBD2. Trimming took 0 bases from V and 2 from J; bases not matched to a gene: 5. The length of the CDR3 is 16 residues. Germline V CDR1 and CDR2: MNHNY, SVGAGI (reference sequence). As DNA, the CDR3 is TGTGCCAGCAGTTACTCGGTGATAGCGGGACAAGAGACCCAGTACTTC. Protein sequence: CASSYSVIAGQETQYF.

This clone was found once. Distinct nucleotide sequences in the sample also encode this CDR3. The V and J genes are TRBV6-6 and TRBJ2-7; 10 bases agree with TRBD1. V lost 2 bases to trimming and J lost 3 bases; unmatched junction nucleotides: 4. This CDR3 region has 15 residues. The germline CDR1 and CDR2 sequences are MNHNY and SVGAGI (reference sequence). The CDR3 is CASSYSRTGGYEQYF. CDR3 sequence (DNA): TGTGCCAGCAGTTACAGTAGGACAGGGGGCTACGAGCAGTACTTC.

This clone was seen only a few times. The chain has TRBV19 and TRBJ1-1; unclear D gene. V shed 3 bases and J shed 0 bases, with 8 bases lying between them. The CDR3 is made up of 14 amino acids. CDR1 and CDR2 from the germline V gene are LNHDA and SQIVND (reference sequence). This chain's CDR3 is CASSMLSVNTEAFF. DNA of the CDR3: TGTGCCAGTAGTATGCTATCGGTGAACACTGAAGCTTTCTTT. Full variable domain (rest looked up from reference TRBV19 and TRBJ1-1): DGGITQSPKYLFRKEGQNVTLSCEQNLNHDAMYWYRQDPGQGLRLIYYSQIVNDFQKGDIAEGYSVSREKKESFPLTVTSAQKNPTAFYLCASSMLSVNTEAFFGQGTRLTVV.

This clone was detected only once. This chain links TRBV9 with TRBJ2-3; possibly TRBD1 or TRBD2 for D (5 bases each). The CDR3 runs to 15 residues. Germline CDR1 and CDR2: SGDLS and YYNGEE. V shed 4 bases and J shed 1 base, with 13 bases lying between them. The CDR3 DNA follows: TGTGCCAGCAGCTTCGGGACGGGCGGCACAGATACGCAGTATTTT. It codes for CASSFGTGGTDTQYF.

This chain links TRBV27 with TRBJ1-4, with a possible D match to TRBD1 (6 bases). Germline V gene lookup returns CDR1 MNHEY and CDR2 SMNVEV (reference sequence). Trimming removed 8 bases at V and 4 bases at J, with 11 bases between. The CDR3 is 13 residues long. This CDR3 reads CASSRTVNEKLFF. The DNA for the CDR3 is TGTGCCAGCTCCAGGACAGTTAATGAAAAACTGTTTTTT.

In regard to this clone: Additional DNA sequences in this sample encode the identical CDR3. This chain uses TRBV29-1 with TRBJ2-7; D gene unclear. CDR1 is SQVTM and CDR2 is ANQGSEA in the germline V gene. V was trimmed by 4 bases and J by 4 bases, leaving 8 bases between them. The CDR3 length is 11 residues. The chain's CDR3 is CSVAGSYEQYF. The CDR3 nucleotides are TGCAGCGTTGCGGGTTCATACGAGCAGTACTTC.

The chain employs TRBV9 and TRBJ2-1; TRBD2 agrees at 10 bases. The CDR3 extends over 17 amino acids. J lost 2 bases, V lost 3 bases, and 8 bases had no gene match. Germline loops: CDR1 SGDLS, CDR2 YYNGEE. This CDR3 is CASSARTSGQTYNEQFF. The CDR3 DNA is TGTGCCAGCAGCGCACGGACTAGCGGTCAGACCTACAATGAGCAGTTCTTC.

The genes are TRBV6-5 and TRBJ2-1; 8 bases agree with TRBD2. CDR3 size: 14 residues. CDR1 MNHEY and CDR2 SVGAGI come from the germline V gene. J lost 8 bases, V lost 5 bases, and 8 bases had no gene match. CDR3 in amino acids: CASSTGGVRDEQFF. The CDR3, as DNA: TGTGCCAGCAGTACCGGGGGGGTACGGGATGAGCAGTTCTTC.

V gene TRBV5-6 combines with J gene TRBJ2-7; 7 bases match TRBD1. The CDR3 is made up of 12 amino acids. Germline values: CDR1 SGHDT, CDR2 YYEEEE. Losses at the gene ends were 3 bases for V and 6 bases for J; bases not matched to a gene: 3. The CDR3 coding sequence is TGTGCCAGCAGCTCCGGACAGGTCGAGCAGTACTTC. This sequence encodes CASSSGQVEQYF.

This chain connects TRBV5-4 to TRBJ1-1; unclear D gene. Trimming cost V 6 bases and J 5 bases, with 14 bases left between them. CDR3 length equals 13 residues. Germline lookup yields CDR1 SGHNT and CDR2 YYREEE (reference sequence). This chain's CDR3 is CASNSGVGTEAFF. The CDR3 DNA reads TGTGCCAGCAACTCAGGAGTTGGGACTGAAGCTTTCTTT.

The chain employs TRBV9 and TRBJ2-3; 8 bases fit TRBD2. V shed 0 bases, J shed 6 bases, and the junction held 6 bases outside the gene matches. The CDR3 is 15 amino acids. The germline gives CDR1 SGDLS, CDR2 YYNGEE. CDR3 DNA sequence: TGTGCCAGCAGCGTAGACGGGACTAGTTGGGATACGCAGTATTTT. Its translation is CASSVDGTSWDTQYF.

The V gene is TRBV27, the J gene TRBJ2-3, with D perhaps TRBD2 (7 bases). The CDR3 totals 15 residues. Germline V CDR1 and CDR2: MNHEY, SMNVEV (reference sequence). V lost 6 bases and J 2 bases, leaving 15 bases between the germline ends. The DNA of the CDR3 is TGTGCCAGCAGCCTCGGGGGGACAAACACAGATACGCAGTATTTT. This encodes CASSLGGTNTDTQYF.

V and J are TRBV27 and TRBJ2-6; D unresolved. Germline CDR1 MNHEY, CDR2 SMNVEV (reference sequence). The CDR3 covers 16 residues. The germline V and J ends were trimmed by 4 bases and 1 base, with 11 bases remaining between them. The CDR3 loop reads CASSSLSVSGANVLTF. The CDR3 DNA follows: TGTGCCAGCAGTTCCCTGTCGGTATCTGGGGCCAACGTCCTGACTTTC.

The V call is TRBV23-1, the J call TRBJ2-7, with TRBD2 identical over 15 bases. TRBV23-1 is given ORF status, its function remaining uncertain. V was pared by 6 bases and J by 4 bases, with 19 bases of the junction left unmatched. This CDR3 is 20 amino acids long. CDR3 amino acids: CASSPKTPGLAGGPGYEQYF. DNA for the CDR3: TGCGCCAGCAGCCCGAAGACGCCTGGACTAGCGGGAGGGCCGGGATACGAGCAGTACTTC.

The chain links TRBV5-6 to TRBJ2-7; D call uncertain. CDR3 length equals 14 residues. Germline V lookup: CDR1 SGHDT, CDR2 YYEEEE. V was clipped by 0 bases and J by 0 bases, with 7 bases between them. CDR3 region: CASSLGSISYEQYF. In DNA form, the CDR3 reads TGTGCCAGCAGCTTGGGCAGTATCTCCTACGAGCAGTACTTC.

This clone appeared a single time. The chain links TRBV4-1 to TRBJ2-3, with D uncertain. The CDR3 loop spans 16 amino acids. Germline values: CDR1 MGHRA, CDR2 YSYEKL. Trimming shortened V by 0 bases and J by 2 bases, and 12 bases separated the two germline ends. The CDR3 reads CASSQDVPLATDTQYF. The DNA of the CDR3 is TGCGCCAGCAGCCAAGATGTACCCTTAGCCACAGATACGCAGTATTTT.

This chain uses TRBV19 with TRBJ2-2; maybe TRBD2 (6 bases). Germline V CDR1 and CDR2: LNHDA, SQIVND (reference sequence). The ends were cut back, 3 bases at V and 5 bases at J, with 13 bases in the middle. CDR3 length: 15 residues. This CDR3 reads CASSIFGGATGELFF. The CDR3, as DNA: TGTGCCAGTAGTATCTTCGGGGGTGCTACCGGGGAGCTGTTTTTT. The whole variable domain, filled in from reference TRBV19 and TRBJ2-2, reads DGGITQSPKYLFRKEGQNVTLSCEQNLNHDAMYWYRQDPGQGLRLIYYSQIVNDFQKGDIAEGYSVSREKKESFPLTVTSAQKNPTAFYLCASSIFGGATGELFFGEGSRLTVL.

Here the CDR3 reads CASSQQAVDTDTQYF. The CDR3 DNA is TGTGCCAGCAGCCAACAAGCAGTTGACACAGATACGCAGTATTTT. The J gene is TRBJ2-3, the V gene TRBV4-2; D remains unclear. Germline CDR1 is LGHNA and CDR2 is YNFKEQ. The CDR3 extends over 15 amino acids. V gave up 2 bases and J gave up 2 bases, with 11 bases separating them.

The rearrangement joins TRBV19 to TRBJ2-2; TRBD1 agrees at 11 bases. CDR1 LNHDA and CDR2 SQIVND come from the germline V gene (reference sequence). The CDR3 length is 13 residues. V gave up 7 bases and J gave up 6 bases; unmatched junction bases: 1. In nucleotides, the CDR3 is TGTGCCAGTACGGACAGGGGGCCCGGGGAGCTGTTTTTT. This gives the protein CASTDRGPGELFF.

The rearrangement links TRBV28 to TRBJ2-2; no firm D call. V lost 3 bases to trimming and J lost 6 bases, with 11 bases between them. The germline CDR1 and CDR2 sequences are MDHEN and SYDVKM. CDR3 size: 14 residues. CDR3 loop: CASSFIRHPGELFF. Written as DNA, the CDR3 is TGTGCCAGCAGTTTCATCAGGCACCCCGGGGAGCTGTTTTTT.

The chain is built from TRBV28 and TRBJ2-3; TRBD2 aligns across 9 bases. The CDR3 sequence is 18 residues long. Germline lookup yields CDR1 MDHEN and CDR2 SYDVKM. J lost 0 bases, V lost 1 base, and 8 bases had no gene match. CDR3 bases: TGTGCCAGCAGTTTATCGGCGGGGGGGTATTCTAGCACAGATACGCAGTATTTT. Translated: CASSLSAGGYSSTDTQYF.

The V call is TRBV6-6, the J call TRBJ2-1; D possibly corresponds to TRBD2 (6 bases). Trimming removed 7 bases from V and 7 bases from J, with 17 bases in between. Per germline, CDR1 MNHNY and CDR2 SVGAGI (reference sequence). The CDR3 totals 14 residues. The CDR3 DNA is TGTGCCAGCATCAAAGAGGAGGGGTTGAATGAGCAGTTCTTC. Its protein product is CASIKEEGLNEQFF.

The genes are TRBV4-3 and TRBJ2-1; 12 bases are shared with TRBD2. The CDR3 is 17 residues long. Germline CDR1 LGHNA, CDR2 YSLEER. Trimming at V came to 0 bases and at J to 7 bases, leaving 7 bases not matched to a gene. CDR3 residues: CASSQDLAGGKWNEQFF. CDR3 bases: TGCGCCAGCAGCCAAGATCTAGCGGGAGGGAAGTGGAATGAGCAGTTCTTC.

This chain uses TRBV6-5 with TRBJ2-7; D is unresolved. CDR3 size: 14 residues. CDR1 and CDR2 (germline): MNHEY, SVGAGI. Trimming removed 4 bases from V and 0 bases from J, with 10 bases in between. The DNA for the CDR3 is TGTGCCAGCAGTTCTAGAGCGAGCTCCTACGAGCAGTACTTC. It specifies CASSSRASSYEQYF.

V gene TRBV19 combines with J gene TRBJ2-2, with a tentative D call TRBD1 (6 bases). The CDR3 spans 12 residues. Germline values: CDR1 LNHDA, CDR2 SQIVND (reference sequence). Trimming took off 9 bases at V and 8 bases at J, with 13 bases between the two ends. The CDR3 region has the DNA TGTGCCAGCCAGACAGGTTTTGGGGAGCTGTTTTTT. Its translation is CASQTGFGELFF.

This chain connects TRBV5-1 to TRBJ2-7, with no clear D. The CDR3 covers 13 residues. CDR1 is SGHRS and CDR2 is YFSETQ in the germline V gene. V lost 4 bases and J 3 bases, leaving 11 bases between the germline ends. CDR3 in DNA: TGCGCCAGCAGCGAATCCGAATACTACGAGCAGTACTTC. Its protein is CASSESEYYEQYF.

The table lists this clone with a count of one. The chain recombines TRBV15 with TRBJ2-7, with a weak D call TRBD2 (6 bases). Trimming removed 1 base at V and 2 bases at J, with 12 bases between. The CDR3 spans 15 residues. Germline CDR1 LNHNV, CDR2 YYDKDF (reference sequence). The CDR3 coding sequence is TGTGCCACCAGCAGAGGGGGGGAAGGCACCTACGAGCAGTACTTC. Translated, it gives CATSRGGEGTYEQYF.

The chain is built from TRBV6-5 and TRBJ1-2, with a tentative D call TRBD1 (5 bases). Trimming pared 1 base from V and 3 bases from J, leaving 9 bases between. The CDR3 has 14 amino acids. From germline, CDR1 is MNHEY and CDR2 SVGAGI. This chain's CDR3 is CASSYWGGDYGYTF. The CDR3 nucleotides are TGTGCCAGCAGTTACTGGGGCGGAGACTATGGCTACACCTTC.

This chain joins TRBV5-4 and TRBJ2-5, with TRBD1 matching 7 bases. With 4 bases clipped from V and 5 bases from J, the junction kept 14 bases outside the gene matches. CDR3 size: 16 residues. The germline CDR1 and CDR2 sequences are SGHNT and YYREEE (reference sequence). In nucleotides, the CDR3 is TGTGCCAGCAGCCTGGGGTTCACAGGGGAACATGAGACCCAGTACTTC. Amino acids: CASSLGFTGEHETQYF.